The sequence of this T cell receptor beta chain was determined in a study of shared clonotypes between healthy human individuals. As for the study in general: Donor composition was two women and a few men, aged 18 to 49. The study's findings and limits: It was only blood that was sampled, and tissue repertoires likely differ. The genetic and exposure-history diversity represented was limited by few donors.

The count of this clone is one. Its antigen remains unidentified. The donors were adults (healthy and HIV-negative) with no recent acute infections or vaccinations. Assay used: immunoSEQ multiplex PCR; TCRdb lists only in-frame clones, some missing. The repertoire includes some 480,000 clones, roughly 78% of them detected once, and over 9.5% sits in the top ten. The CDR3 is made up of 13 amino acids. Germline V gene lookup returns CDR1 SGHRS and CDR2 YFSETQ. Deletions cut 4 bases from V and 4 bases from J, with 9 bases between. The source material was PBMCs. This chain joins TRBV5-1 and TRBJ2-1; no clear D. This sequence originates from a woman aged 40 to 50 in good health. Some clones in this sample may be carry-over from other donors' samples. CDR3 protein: CASSGRGYNEQFF. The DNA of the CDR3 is TGCGCCAGCAGCGGAAGAGGTTACAATGAGCAGTTCTTC.